These 4 T cell receptor beta chains share one sample of origin, sequenced in a study of blood T cells in healthy people across ages. It was with a sample-barcoded 5' primer and a J-beta primer mix that a second PCR of roughly 7 to 12 cycles was run. A single record per CDR3 protein comes from TCRdb applying MiXCR to the 5' RACE reads. The sample records roughly 1,500,000 distinct CDR3 sequences, 34% being singletons. The specimen sequenced was blood. These receptors all stem from a woman under 40 in good health.

This clonotype was recorded a few times. The chain recombines TRBV12-3 or TRBV12-4 with TRBJ2-3; 7 nucleotides align to TRBD2. Trimming at V came to 3 bases and at J to 4 bases, leaving 10 bases not matched to a gene. This CDR3 is 16 amino acids long. The CDR3 DNA follows: TGTGCCAGCAGTTTGAAGGCTAGCGGAGATGCAGATACGCAGTATTTT. Translated, it gives CASSLKASGDADTQYF.

The chain is built from TRBV28 and TRBJ2-1, with D maybe TRBD2 (5 bases). The CDR3 consists of 14 residues. The V and J ends lost 7 bases and 4 bases respectively, with 14 bases between them. The V gene's germline CDR1 is MDHEN and CDR2 SYDVKM. This CDR3 reads CASMGSPVYNEQFF. The CDR3 DNA reads as TGTGCCAGCATGGGGAGTCCCGTTTACAATGAGCAGTTCTTC.

The chain combines TRBV5-1 with TRBJ2-7; D is possibly TRBD1 (6 bases). The length of the CDR3 is 14 residues. V lost 0 bases, J lost 7 bases, and 14 bases lay in between. Germline V gives CDR1 SGHRS, CDR2 YFSETQ. The chain's CDR3 is CASSLGGPYNEQYF. CDR3 DNA: TGCGCCAGCAGCTTGGGGGGGCCTTACAATGAGCAGTACTTC.

This sequence joins TRBV28 and TRBJ1-1, with 7 bases that match TRBD1. V lost 7 bases, J lost 0 bases, and 8 bases stayed unmatched. This CDR3 has 15 residues. The germline V gene encodes CDR1 MDHEN and CDR2 SYDVKM. The CDR3 protein is CASTDTGALNTEAFF. CDR3 bases: TGTGCCAGCACTGACACAGGGGCTTTGAACACTGAAGCTTTCTTT.